A single T cell receptor beta chain is shown here with its context. The J segment lost 2 bases and the V segment lost 4 bases, leaving 4 bases of the junction unmatched. The CDR3 has 14 amino acids. Germline lookup yields CDR1 SGHTA and CDR2 FQGNSA. Assay used: immunoSEQ multiplex PCR; TCRdb lists only in-frame clones, some missing. The sample includes 200,000 or so clones, roughly 94% of them seen just once. The data were taken from a study of control samples from healthy donors and cancer patients. This TCR was sampled from a man aged 50 to 59 in good health. V usage is TRBV7-2 and J usage is TRBJ2-7, with 8 bases matching TRBD1. Sequencing input: blood. CDR3 DNA: TGTGCCAGCAGCTCGGGGACAGGTCCCTACGAGCAGTACTTC. This translates into CASSSGTGPYEQYF.